This entry concerns a single T cell receptor (beta chain). What it binds is unknown. The data are from a study of cytomegalovirus exposure and HLA in healthy donors. The PCR ran on 60 Vbeta and 13 Jbeta primers. Sequenced by immunoSEQ multiplex PCR; TCRdb stores in-frame clones only, minus some. The table records just over 85,000 clones, 76% of them present only once. The V gene lost 4 bases and the J gene lost 3 bases, with 13 bases spanning the gap. The germline V gene has CDR1 SNHLY and CDR2 FYNNEI. The CDR3 spans 14 residues. Study results and caveats: Researchers counted around 180 TCR beta chains as cytomegalovirus-associated. By HLA locus, TCR association rates varied in a later analysis, with DRB1 showing the most and HLA-C the fewest. The study carried out a later analysis of TCR beta sequences. It associated around 17,000 of them with specific HLA alleles at a false discovery rate of 0.05.

The clonotype was recovered from a man aged 40-49 years in good health and CMV-seronegative. The chain recombines TRBV2 with TRBJ2-7; the D is unclear. The sequenced sample was PBMCs. The CDR3 reads CASSVGKLHYEQYF. The DNA of the CDR3 is TGTGCCAGCAGTGTGGGCAAGCTCCACTACGAGCAGTACTTC. Based on the CDR3 plus reference TRBV2 and TRBJ2-7, the full variable domain is EPEVTQTPSHQVTQMGQEVILRCVPISNHLYFYWYRQILGQKVEFLVSFYNNEISEKSEIFDDQFSVERPDGSNFTLKIRSTKLEDSAMYFCASSVGKLHYEQYFGPGTRLTVT.